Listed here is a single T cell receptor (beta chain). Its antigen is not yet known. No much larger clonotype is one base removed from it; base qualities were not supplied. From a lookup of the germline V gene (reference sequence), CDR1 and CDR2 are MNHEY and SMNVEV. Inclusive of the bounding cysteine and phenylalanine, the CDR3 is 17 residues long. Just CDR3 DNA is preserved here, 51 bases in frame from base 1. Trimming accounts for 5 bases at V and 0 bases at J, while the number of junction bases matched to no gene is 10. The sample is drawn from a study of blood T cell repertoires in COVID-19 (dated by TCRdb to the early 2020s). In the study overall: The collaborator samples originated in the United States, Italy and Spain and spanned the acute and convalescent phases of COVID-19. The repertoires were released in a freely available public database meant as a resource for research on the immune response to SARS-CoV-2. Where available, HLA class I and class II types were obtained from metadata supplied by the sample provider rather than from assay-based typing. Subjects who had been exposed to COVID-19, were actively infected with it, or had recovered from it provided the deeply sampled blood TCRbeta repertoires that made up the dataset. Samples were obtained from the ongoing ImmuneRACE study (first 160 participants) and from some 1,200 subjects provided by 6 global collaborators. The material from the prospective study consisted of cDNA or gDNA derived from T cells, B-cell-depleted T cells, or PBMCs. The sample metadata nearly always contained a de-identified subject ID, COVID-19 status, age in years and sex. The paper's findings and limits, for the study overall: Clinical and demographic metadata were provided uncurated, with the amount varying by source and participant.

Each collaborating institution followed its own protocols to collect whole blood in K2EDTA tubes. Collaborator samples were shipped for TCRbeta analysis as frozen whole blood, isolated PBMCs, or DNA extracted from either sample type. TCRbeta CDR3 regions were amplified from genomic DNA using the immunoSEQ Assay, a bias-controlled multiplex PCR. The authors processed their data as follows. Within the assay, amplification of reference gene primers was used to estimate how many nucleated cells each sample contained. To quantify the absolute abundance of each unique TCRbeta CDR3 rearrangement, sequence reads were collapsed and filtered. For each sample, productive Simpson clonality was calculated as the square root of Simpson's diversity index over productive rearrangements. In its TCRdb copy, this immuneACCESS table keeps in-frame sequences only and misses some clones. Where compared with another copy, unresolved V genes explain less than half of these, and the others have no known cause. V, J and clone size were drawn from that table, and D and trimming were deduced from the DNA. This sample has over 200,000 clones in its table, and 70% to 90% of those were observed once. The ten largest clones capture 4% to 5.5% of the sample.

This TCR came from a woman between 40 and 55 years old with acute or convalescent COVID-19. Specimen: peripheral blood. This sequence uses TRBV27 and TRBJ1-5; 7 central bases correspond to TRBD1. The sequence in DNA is TGTGCCAGCAGTCCCCGGGACAGAAAGTATAGCAATCAGCCCCAGCATTTT. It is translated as CASSPRDRKYSNQPQHF.